This TCR beta chain derives from a study of breast tumors, draining lymph nodes, adjacent tissues. TCRdb reprocessed the multiplex PCR reads via MiXCR and lists one record per CDR3 protein. The sample contains around 140,000 distinct CDR3 sequences, 20% to 25% of which appear only once. V was shortened by 6 bases and J by 0 bases, with 11 bases between the two germline ends. CDR3 length equals 15 residues. Per the germline V gene, CDR1 is LNHDA and CDR2 is SQIVND (reference sequence). Breast cancer patients provided tissue from their axillary draining lymph nodes. About this clonotype itself: This may be a read error, as it is one base from a much larger clone.

Specimen: axillary lymph node tissue. The sequence derives from a female donor with breast cancer. Some clones in this sample may be carry-over from other donors' samples. The chain has TRBV19 and TRBJ2-2; D perhaps matches TRBD2 (6 bases). The CDR3 spells CASRPSEPNTGELFF. CDR3 coding DNA: TGTGCCAGTAGGCCTAGCGAGCCGAACACCGGGGAGCTGTTTTTT.